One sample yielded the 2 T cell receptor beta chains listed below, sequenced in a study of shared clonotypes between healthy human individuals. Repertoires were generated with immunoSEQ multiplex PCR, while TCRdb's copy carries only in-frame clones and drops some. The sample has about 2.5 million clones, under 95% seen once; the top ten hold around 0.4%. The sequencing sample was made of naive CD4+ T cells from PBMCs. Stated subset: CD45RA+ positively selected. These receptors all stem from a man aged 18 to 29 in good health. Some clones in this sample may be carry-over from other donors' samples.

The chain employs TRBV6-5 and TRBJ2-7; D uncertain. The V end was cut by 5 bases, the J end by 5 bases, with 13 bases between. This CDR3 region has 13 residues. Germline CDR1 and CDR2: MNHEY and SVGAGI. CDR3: CASSPLNLHEQYF. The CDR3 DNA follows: TGTGCCAGCAGTCCCCTGAATCTTCACGAGCAGTACTTC.

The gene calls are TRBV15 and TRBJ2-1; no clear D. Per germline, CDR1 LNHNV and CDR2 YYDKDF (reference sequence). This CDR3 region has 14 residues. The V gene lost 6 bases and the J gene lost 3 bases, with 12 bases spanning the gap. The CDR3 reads CATSIGMIYNEQFF. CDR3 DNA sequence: TGTGCCACCAGTATAGGGATGATCTACAATGAGCAGTTCTTC.